This is a list of T cell receptor beta chains from one sample in a study of T cell repertoires in aging, cancer and after chemotherapy. TCRdb fed the multiplex PCR reads into MiXCR, producing one record per CDR3 protein. The table lists just under 10,000 distinct CDR3 sequences, less than 45% of them singletons. The specimen was blood. These receptor sequences come from a human donor in good health. CDR3s include the opening cysteine and the closing phenylalanine or tryptophan. D genes are given only for firm matches. Size is stated for part of the rows, as once, few or many counts, or as a class when the clone is expanded.

V	size	D	J	DNA	CDR3
TRBV12-3/TRBV12-4	-	TRBD1	TRBJ1-2	TGTGCCAGCACCCGGACAGGGCGAAACTATGGCTACACCTTC	CASTRTGRNYGYTF
TRBV15	-	-	TRBJ1-1	TGTGCCACCAGCAGAGCCTTCGGCCATCAGAGAGGAGCTTTCTTT	CATSRAFGHQRGAFF
TRBV5-1	-	TRBD2	TRBJ2-7	TGCGCCAGCAGCTTGGCGGGAGGCGCAGGTTACGAGCAGTACTTC	CASSLAGGAGYEQYF
TRBV12-3/TRBV12-4	-	-	TRBJ2-2	TGTGCCAGCAGTTTAGAAAGTTTGGGCACCGGGGAGCTGTTTTTT	CASSLESLGTGELFF
TRBV27	-	-	TRBJ1-1	TGTGCCAGCAGTTGGTTGGGGCAGGGGACTGAAGCTTTCTTT	CASSWLGQGTEAFF
TRBV6-2/TRBV6-3	few	TRBD2	TRBJ2-1	TGTGCCAGCAGTTACATCCGGACTAGCGGGAGCCACAATGAGCAGTTCTTC	CASSYIRTSGSHNEQFF
TRBV30	medium-sized	TRBD2	TRBJ2-1	TGTGCCTTGGACGGGCTAGCGGGGACCTACAATGAGCAGTTCTTC	CALDGLAGTYNEQFF
TRBV12-3/TRBV12-4	-	-	TRBJ2-7	TGTGCCAGCAGTGTGGGGGGTTACTCCTACGAGCAGTACTTC	CASSVGGYSYEQYF
TRBV19	once	-	TRBJ2-3	TGTGCCAGTAGCCCGAGGGGCAGGGCCTTAGATACGCAGTATTTT	CASSPRGRALDTQYF
TRBV12-3/TRBV12-4	-	-	TRBJ1-4	TGTGCCAGCAGTTTAGAGGGACGGCGGGGCGAAAAACTGTTTTTT	CASSLEGRRGEKLFF
TRBV18	-	-	TRBJ2-3	TGTGCCAGCTCACGGGGGACCCGCACAGATACGCAGTATTTT	CASSRGTRTDTQYF
TRBV29-1	medium-sized	-	TRBJ2-1	TGCAGCGTTGAAGATATCTCAAGGGTGGAGCAGTTCTTC	CSVEDISRVEQFF
TRBV7-9	once	TRBD1	TRBJ1-1	TGTGCCAGCAGCTTAGAGGTAGGGGGCAAGGCTGAAGCTTTCTTT	CASSLEVGGKAEAFF
TRBV18	-	TRBD2	TRBJ2-7	TGTGCCAGCTCATCCCCGGAGGGTAGCGGGGAATTC	CASSSPEGSGEF
TRBV5-1	-	TRBD2	TRBJ2-7	TGCGCCAGCAGCTTCGATAGCGGGCGGTCCTACGAGCAGTACTTC	CASSFDSGRSYEQYF
TRBV15	few	TRBD1	TRBJ2-7	TGTGCCACCAGCAGAGATTGGACAGGCGGAAACGAGCAGTACTTC	CATSRDWTGGNEQYF
TRBV5-6	few	TRBD1	TRBJ2-5	TGTGCCAGCAGCCGCCAGGGGGTTCGGGAGACCCAGTACTTC	CASSRQGVRETQYF
TRBV19	-	-	TRBJ1-5	TGTGCCAGTCAATCGTCTTACGGGCAGCCCCAGCATTTT	CASQSSYGQPQHF
TRBV18	few	-	TRBJ1-2	TGTGCCAGCTCACCAGGCAGGGGTGGACCCTATGGCTACACCTTC	CASSPGRGGPYGYTF
TRBV5-4	-	-	TRBJ2-7	TGTGCCAGCAGCTTGTGGGGTACCCTAAACTACGAGCAGTACTTC	CASSLWGTLNYEQYF
TRBV6-5	-	TRBD1	TRBJ2-7	TGTGCCAGCAGTCCTCTAACCGGGACAGGGTCCTACGAGCAGTACTTC	CASSPLTGTGSYEQYF
TRBV5-4	-	-	TRBJ1-2	TGTGCCAGCAGCTCGCCTAAAACAGGGAACTATGGCTACACCTTC	CASSSPKTGNYGYTF
TRBV5-1	-	-	TRBJ2-2	TGCGCCAGCAGCTTGTTGCAGGGGAACACCGGGGAGCTGTTTTTT	CASSLLQGNTGELFF
TRBV6-4	few	-	TRBJ1-6	TGTGCCAGCAGTGACTCTTCTAATTCACCCCTCCACTTT	CASSDSSNSPLHF
TRBV6-5	-	-	TRBJ1-2	TGTGCCAGCAGCCGCCGGGCGGGCTATGGCTACACCTTC	CASSRRAGYGYTF
TRBV30	-	-	TRBJ2-2	TGTGCCTGGAACGGGGGAACCGCCGGGGAGCTGTTTTTT	CAWNGGTAGELFF
TRBV29-1	medium-sized	-	TRBJ1-2	TGCGGGCTGAGTGGGGAGGTTTGGGCTAACTATGGCTACACCTTC	CGLSGEVWANYGYTF
TRBV12-3/TRBV12-4	-	TRBD1	TRBJ2-1	TGTGCCGGCAGTTTAAGGGGACAGGGGCGCTGGGAGCAGTTCTTC	CAGSLRGQGRWEQFF
TRBV6-2/TRBV6-3	few	-	TRBJ2-7	TGTGCCAGCCAACGCGGAGCGTTCTACGAGCAGTACTTC	CASQRGAFYEQYF
TRBV20-1	-	TRBD2	TRBJ2-3	TGCAGTGCTAGAGGGACTAGCGGGAGAGGCGCGCAGTATTTT	CSARGTSGRGAQYF
TRBV29-1	medium-sized	-	TRBJ2-5	TGCAGCGTTGGGCAATTTCAAGAGACCCAGTACTTC	CSVGQFQETQYF
TRBV27	-	TRBD1	TRBJ2-1	TGTGCCAGCGGGCCGGGACAGGGGACCTACAATGAGCAGTTCTTC	CASGPGQGTYNEQFF
TRBV15	-	-	TRBJ2-1	TGTGCCACCAGCAGAGATCTAGTCGGGAGCTCCTACAATGAGCAGTTCTTC	CATSRDLVGSSYNEQFF
TRBV6-2/TRBV6-3	-	TRBD2	TRBJ2-1	TGTGCCAGCAGTGAACTAGCGGGAGGGTGGGAGCAGTTCTTC	CASSELAGGWEQFF
TRBV19	once	-	TRBJ1-4	TGTGCCAGTAGTGCCCTTGGACAGATTAATGAAAAACTGTTTTTT	CASSALGQINEKLFF
TRBV19	medium-sized	-	TRBJ2-2	TGTGCCAGTATCGACTCGAACACCGGGGAGCTGTTTTTT	CASIDSNTGELFF
TRBV29-1	few	-	TRBJ2-7	TGCAGCGTGTCAACAGGTGTCTACGAGCAGTACTTC	CSVSTGVYEQYF
TRBV5-6	few	TRBD2	TRBJ2-1	TGTGCCAGCAGCTTGTTGGCTAGCGGGAGAACGGGGAATGAGCAGTTCTTC	CASSLLASGRTGNEQFF
TRBV6-2/TRBV6-3	-	TRBD1	TRBJ1-1	TGTGCCAGCAGTGACAGGGCAGGGACTGAAGCTTTCTTT	CASSDRAGTEAFF
TRBV6-6	-	TRBD2	TRBJ2-7	TGTGCCAGCAGCGTCCGGGGGGACGAGCAGTACTTC	CASSVRGDEQYF
TRBV5-5	-	-	TRBJ1-5	TGTGCCAGCAGCTTTGTGTGGGGCTATAGCAATCAGCCCCAGCATTTT	CASSFVWGYSNQPQHF
TRBV6-5	few	-	TRBJ2-7	TGTGCCAGCTCCTCGAGCCTATACGAGCAGTACTTC	CASSSSLYEQYF
TRBV6-5	few	TRBD1	TRBJ2-7	TGTGCCAGCAGTTATTACGTAGGACAGGGGAACGAGCAGTACTTC	CASSYYVGQGNEQYF
TRBV19	-	-	TRBJ2-7	TGTGCCAGTAGCACCCTTCCCCGGGGGAACTCCTACGAGCAGTACTTC	CASSTLPRGNSYEQYF